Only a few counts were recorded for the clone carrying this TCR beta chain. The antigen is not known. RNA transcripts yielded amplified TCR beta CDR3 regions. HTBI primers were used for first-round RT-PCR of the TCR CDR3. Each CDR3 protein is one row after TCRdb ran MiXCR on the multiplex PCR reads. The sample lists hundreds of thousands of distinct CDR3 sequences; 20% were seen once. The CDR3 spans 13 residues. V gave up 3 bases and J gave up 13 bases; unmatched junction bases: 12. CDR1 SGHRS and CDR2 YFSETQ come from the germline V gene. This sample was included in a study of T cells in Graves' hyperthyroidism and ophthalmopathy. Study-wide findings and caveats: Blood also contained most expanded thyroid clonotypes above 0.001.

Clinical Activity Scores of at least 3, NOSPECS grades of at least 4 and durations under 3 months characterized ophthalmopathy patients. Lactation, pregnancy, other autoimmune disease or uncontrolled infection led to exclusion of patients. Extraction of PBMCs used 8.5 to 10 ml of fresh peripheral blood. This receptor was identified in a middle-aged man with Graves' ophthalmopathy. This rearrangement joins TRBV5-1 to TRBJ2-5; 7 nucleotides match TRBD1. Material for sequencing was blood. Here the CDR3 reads CASSSGTEPRGYF. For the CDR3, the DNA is TGCGCCAGCAGCTCAGGGACAGAACCAAGGGGGTACTTC.